The 8 T cell receptor beta chains given below trace back to one sample, sequenced in a study of CD8+CD57+ T cells in acquired aplastic anemia. In patients chosen for sequencing, flow cytometry had shown CD8+CD57+ cell expansion. Genomic DNA was employed as the template in profiling TCR beta VDJ and CDR3. MiXCR was run by TCRdb on the reads, yielding one entry per CDR3 protein. Of 400,000 to 600,000 distinct CDR3 sequences listed, roughly 34% are singletons. The sample comprised sorted CD4+, CD8+, or CD8+CD57+ T cells (not recorded which) from PBMCs. Receptors were obtained from a human donor with aplastic anemia.

CDR3 sequence reads: CAGMAGGLGGELFF. The CDR3 coding sequence is TGTGCCGGCATGGCGGGGGGGTTGGGCGGGGAGCTGTTTTTT. This sequence joins TRBV2 and TRBJ2-2; 9 bases agree with TRBD2. CDR3 size: 14 residues. The J segment lost 7 bases and the V segment lost 11 bases, leaving 11 bases of the junction unmatched. CDR1 and CDR2 (germline): SNHLY, FYNNEI.

There are a few counts of this clonotype. This chain links TRBV5-1 with TRBJ1-3; no reliable D call. The ends were cut back, 0 bases at V and 0 bases at J, with 7 bases in the middle. CDR1 is SGHRS, CDR2 YFSETQ, per germline. The CDR3 runs 15 residues. CDR3 loop: CASSLGGSSGNTIYF. The CDR3 nucleotides read TGCGCCAGCAGCTTGGGGGGTAGCTCTGGAAACACCATATATTTT.

This clonotype was seen a few times. A much larger clone differs from this one at a single base, so this may be a read error. The chain carries TRBV20-1 and TRBJ1-2; D is perhaps TRBD1 (5 bases). Looked up from germline, CDR1 is DFQATT and CDR2 is SNEGSKA (reference sequence). The V gene lost 3 bases and the J gene lost 2 bases, with 13 bases spanning the gap. The CDR3 is made up of 14 amino acids. CDR3 amino acids: CSASVGLRNYGYTF. CDR3 DNA: TGCAGTGCTAGCGTGGGGCTTCGGAACTATGGCTACACCTTC.

This clonotype was counted only a few times. J is TRBJ2-7 and V is TRBV5-1; TRBD2 matches 13 bases. Germline-derived CDR1 and CDR2 are SGHRS and YFSETQ. The J segment lost 1 base and the V segment lost 4 bases, leaving 11 bases of the junction unmatched. There are 18 residues in the CDR3. CDR3 sequence reads: CASSPWTSGSAKSYEQYF. CDR3 sequence (DNA): TGCGCCAGCAGCCCGTGGACTAGCGGGAGCGCGAAATCCTACGAGCAGTACTTC.

CDR3 nucleotide sequence: TGTGCCAGCAGCGTGTATCCAGCGATGAACACTGAAGCTTTCTTT. Translating it yields CASSVYPAMNTEAFF. The chain links TRBV9 to TRBJ1-1, with unresolved D. The CDR3 loop spans 15 amino acids. Trimming pared 2 bases from V and 0 bases from J, leaving 11 bases between. The germline V gene has CDR1 SGDLS and CDR2 YYNGEE. The full variable domain, completed using reference TRBV9 and TRBJ1-1, is DSGVTQTPKHLITATGQRVTLRCSPRSGDLSVYWYQQSLDQGLQFLIQYYNGEERAKGNILERFSAQQFPDLHSELNLSSLELGDSALYFCASSVYPAMNTEAFFGQGTRLTVV.

The chain links TRBV19 to TRBJ1-5; D possibly corresponds to TRBD1 (6 bases). Trimming took 3 bases from V and 5 from J, leaving 14 bases between them. CDR1 is LNHDA and CDR2 is SQIVND in the germline V gene (reference sequence). The CDR3 length is 15 residues. The CDR3 bases are TGTGCCAGTAGTATGAGTCGGGACACCGATCAGCCCCAGCATTTT. Translation: CASSMSRDTDQPQHF.

There are a few counts of this clonotype. CDR3 amino acids: CSLGTVYGYTF. The CDR3 DNA reads as TGCAGCCTCGGGACAGTCTATGGCTACACCTTC. The gene calls are TRBV29-1 and TRBJ1-2, with TRBD1 identical over 7 bases. The CDR3 runs 11 residues. Germline V gene sequence: CDR1 SQVTM, CDR2 ANQGSEA. J gave up 4 bases and V 8 bases, and 4 bases lay outside the gene matches.

This clonotype was picked up a small number of times. The chain joins TRBV2 to TRBJ1-2; TRBD1 is a possible D gene (5 bases). CDR1 is SNHLY, CDR2 FYNNEI, per germline. The V end was cut by 5 bases, the J end by 2 bases, with 15 bases between. The CDR3 is 15 amino acids. The CDR3 DNA reads TGTGCCAGCAGTTTAAGGACACCAGGCAACTATGGCTACACCTTC. Amino acids: CASSLRTPGNYGYTF.